This TCR beta chain originates from a study of T-cell reconstitution after alpha-beta-depleted transplantation in children. Unique molecular identifiers were incorporated when the TCRbeta library was constructed. TCRdb fed the PCR reads into MiXCR, producing one record per CDR3 protein. The table records 400,000 to 500,000 distinct CDR3 sequences, 9.5% to 13% of them present only once. This clonotype was seen a handful of times. This TCR was sampled from a human donor who donated a stem cell graft to a child with acute myeloid leukemia. Sequenced here: PBMCs from the stem cell graft donor, sampled from the stem cell graft.

The CDR3 loop reads CASSFSANYGYTF. CDR3 nucleotides: TGTGCCAGCAGCTTCTCCGCTAACTATGGCTACACCTTC. This chain uses TRBV5-6 with TRBJ1-2; D is unresolved. The CDR3 has 13 amino acids. Between the trimmed V and J ends, which lost 2 bases and 0 bases, there was a span of 5 bases. CDR1 SGHDT and CDR2 YYEEEE come from the germline V gene.